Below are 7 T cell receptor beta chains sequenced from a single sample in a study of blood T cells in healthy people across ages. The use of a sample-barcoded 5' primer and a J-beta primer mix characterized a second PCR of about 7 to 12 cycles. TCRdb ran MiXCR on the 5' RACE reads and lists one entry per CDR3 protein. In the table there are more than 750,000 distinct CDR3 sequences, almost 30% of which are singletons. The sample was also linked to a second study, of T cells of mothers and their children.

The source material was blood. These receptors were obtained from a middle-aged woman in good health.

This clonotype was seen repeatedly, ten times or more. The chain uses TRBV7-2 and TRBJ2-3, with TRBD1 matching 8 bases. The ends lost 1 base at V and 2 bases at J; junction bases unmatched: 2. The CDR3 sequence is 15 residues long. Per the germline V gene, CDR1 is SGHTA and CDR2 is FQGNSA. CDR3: CASSLGTGLTDTQYF. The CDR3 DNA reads TGTGCCAGCAGCTTAGGGACAGGGCTCACAGATACGCAGTATTTT.

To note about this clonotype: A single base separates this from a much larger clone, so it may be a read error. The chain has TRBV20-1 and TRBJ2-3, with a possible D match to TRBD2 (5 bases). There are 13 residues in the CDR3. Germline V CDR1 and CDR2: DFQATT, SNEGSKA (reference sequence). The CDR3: CSAVAGSKDTQYF. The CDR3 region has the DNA TGCAGTGCGGTCGCGGGCAGCAAAGATACGCAGTATTTT.

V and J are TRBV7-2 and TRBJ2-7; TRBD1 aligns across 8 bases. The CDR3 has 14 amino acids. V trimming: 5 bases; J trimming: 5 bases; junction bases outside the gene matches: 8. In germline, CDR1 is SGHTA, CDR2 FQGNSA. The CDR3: CASSVGQGPNEQYF. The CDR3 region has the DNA TGTGCCAGCAGCGTTGGACAGGGTCCCAACGAGCAGTACTTC.

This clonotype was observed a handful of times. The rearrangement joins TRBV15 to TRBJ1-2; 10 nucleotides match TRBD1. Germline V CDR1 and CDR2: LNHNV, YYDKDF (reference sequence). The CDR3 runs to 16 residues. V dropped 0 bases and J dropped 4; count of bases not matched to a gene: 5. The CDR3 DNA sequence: TGTGCCACCAGCAGAGATTGGACAGGGGGAAGCTATGGCTACACCTTC. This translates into CATSRDWTGGSYGYTF.

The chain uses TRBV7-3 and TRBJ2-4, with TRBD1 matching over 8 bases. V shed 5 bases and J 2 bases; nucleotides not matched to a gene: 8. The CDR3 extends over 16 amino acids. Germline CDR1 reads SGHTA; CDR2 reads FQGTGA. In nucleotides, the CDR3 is TGTGCCAGCAGCAAGACAGGGGTCGGGTCCAAAAACATTCAGTACTTC. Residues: CASSKTGVGSKNIQYF.

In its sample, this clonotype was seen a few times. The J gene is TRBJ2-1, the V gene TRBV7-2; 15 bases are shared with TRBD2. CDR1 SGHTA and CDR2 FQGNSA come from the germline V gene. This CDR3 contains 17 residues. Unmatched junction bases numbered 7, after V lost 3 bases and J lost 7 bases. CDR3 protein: CASSFARTSGGANEQFF. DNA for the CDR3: TGTGCCAGCAGCTTCGCTAGGACTAGCGGGGGGGCTAATGAGCAGTTCTTC.

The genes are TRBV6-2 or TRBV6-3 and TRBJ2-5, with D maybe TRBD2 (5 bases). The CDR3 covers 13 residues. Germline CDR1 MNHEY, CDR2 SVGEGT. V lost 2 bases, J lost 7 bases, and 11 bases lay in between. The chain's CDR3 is CASSYEGLGTQYF. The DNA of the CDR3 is TGTGCCAGCAGTTACGAGGGTTTAGGGACCCAGTACTTC.